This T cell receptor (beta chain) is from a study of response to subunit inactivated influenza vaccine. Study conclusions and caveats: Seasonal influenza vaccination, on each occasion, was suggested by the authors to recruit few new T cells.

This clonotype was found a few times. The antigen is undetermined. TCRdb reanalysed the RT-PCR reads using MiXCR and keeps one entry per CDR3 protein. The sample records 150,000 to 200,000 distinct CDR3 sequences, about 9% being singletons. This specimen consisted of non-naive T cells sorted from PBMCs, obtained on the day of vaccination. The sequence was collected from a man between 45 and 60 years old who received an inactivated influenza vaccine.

DNA for the CDR3: TGTGCCAGCAGTGAATACGGGGGACAGGTCGCCTACGAGCAGTACTTC. It encodes CASSEYGGQVAYEQYF. The rearrangement links TRBV25-1 to TRBJ2-7; 8 bases line up with TRBD1. Per germline, CDR1 MGHDK and CDR2 SYGVNS. The trim removed 0 bases at V and 2 bases at J, leaving 6 bases unmatched. The CDR3 consists of 16 residues.